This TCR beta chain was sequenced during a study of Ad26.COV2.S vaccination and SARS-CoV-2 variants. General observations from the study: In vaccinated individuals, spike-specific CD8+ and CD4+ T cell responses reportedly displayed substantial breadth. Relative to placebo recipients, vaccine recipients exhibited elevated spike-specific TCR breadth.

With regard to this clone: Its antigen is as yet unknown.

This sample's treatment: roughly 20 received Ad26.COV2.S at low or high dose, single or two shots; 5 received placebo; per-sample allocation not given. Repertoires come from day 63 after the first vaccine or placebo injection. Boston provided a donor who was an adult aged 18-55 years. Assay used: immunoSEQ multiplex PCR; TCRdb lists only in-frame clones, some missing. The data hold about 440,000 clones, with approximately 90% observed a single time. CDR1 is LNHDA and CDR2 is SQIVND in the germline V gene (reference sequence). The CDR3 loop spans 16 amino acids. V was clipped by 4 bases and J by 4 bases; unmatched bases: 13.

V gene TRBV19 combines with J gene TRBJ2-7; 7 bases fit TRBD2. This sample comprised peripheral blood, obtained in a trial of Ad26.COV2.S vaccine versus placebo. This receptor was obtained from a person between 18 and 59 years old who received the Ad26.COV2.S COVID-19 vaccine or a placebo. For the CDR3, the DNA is TGTGCCAGTAGTAAGTTCGGCGGGCGGGAGATGTACGAGCAGTACTTC. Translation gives CASSKFGGREMYEQYF.